This passage covers 16 T cell receptor beta chains from one sample sequenced in a study of blood T cell repertoires in COVID-19 (TCRdb year 2020). The library was built by means of the immunoSEQ multiplex PCR assay. TCRdb mirrors the immuneACCESS table, restricted to in-frame sequences. Some clones are absent from its copies; in checked studies, under half trace to an unresolved V gene, and the reason for the others is unknown. In this sample the table shows about 200,000 clones, roughly 88% of which occur a single time. The top ten hold roughly an eighth of the sample. Sequencing was performed on peripheral blood. All receptors derive from a human donor in a cohort sampled during active COVID-19.

V is TRBV19 and J is TRBJ2-7, with D perhaps TRBD1 (5 bases). Trimming removed 3 bases at V and 5 bases at J, with 14 bases between. Germline loops: CDR1 LNHDA, CDR2 SQIVND (reference sequence). The CDR3 is 14 residues long. The CDR3 reads CASSIPGSKNEQYF. DNA of the CDR3: TGTGCCAGTAGTATCCCAGGGTCGAAAAACGAGCAGTACTTC.

The chain carries TRBV7-2 and TRBJ2-7; a weak D match, TRBD1 (6 bases). CDR1 SGHTA and CDR2 FQGNSA come from the germline V gene. The CDR3 runs 14 residues. Trimming removed 4 bases from V and 3 bases from J, with 13 bases in between. Here the CDR3 DNA reads TGTGCCAGCAGCTCGTCCCGGGACATCTACGAGCAGTACTTC. It encodes CASSSSRDIYEQYF.

The chain joins TRBV2 to TRBJ2-7, with D possibly TRBD1 on 6 matching bases. The V and J ends lost 5 bases and 0 bases respectively, with 11 bases between them. Germline lookup yields CDR1 SNHLY and CDR2 FYNNEI. The CDR3 runs to 14 residues. CDR3 sequence reads: CASSSDRISYEQYF. CDR3 coding DNA: TGTGCCAGCAGTTCAGACAGGATCTCCTACGAGCAGTACTTC.

The chain carries TRBV6-5 and TRBJ2-1, with 9 bases lining up with TRBD1. V trimming: 7 bases; J trimming: 8 bases; junction bases outside the gene matches: 3. The CDR3 sequence is 12 residues long. Germline loops: CDR1 MNHEY, CDR2 SVGAGI. The DNA of the CDR3 is TGTGCCAGCACAACAGGGGGCTATGAGCAGTTCTTC. This gives the protein CASTTGGYEQFF.

The chain combines TRBV7-2 with TRBJ2-7; D remains ambiguous. The CDR3 covers 13 residues. Trimming cost V 5 bases and J 4 bases, with 12 bases left between them. The germline V gene encodes CDR1 SGHTA and CDR2 FQGNSA. The CDR3 bases are TGTGCCAGCAGCCAAGGTCGGAGTTACGAGCAGTACTTC. It is translated as CASSQGRSYEQYF.

The chain links TRBV4-2 to TRBJ1-1; D may be TRBD1 (5 bases). CDR1 is LGHNA, CDR2 YNFKEQ, per germline. This CDR3 has 15 residues. V dropped 0 bases and J dropped 0 bases, with 8 bases sitting between them. CDR3 sequence (DNA): TGTGCCAGCAGCCAAGATCGGGGGGTGAACACTGAAGCTTTCTTT. This gives the protein CASSQDRGVNTEAFF.

The V gene is TRBV28, the J gene TRBJ2-2; 10 nucleotides match TRBD2. There are 18 residues in the CDR3. V dropped 4 bases and J dropped 5; count of bases not matched to a gene: 13. Germline CDR1 and CDR2: MDHEN and SYDVKM. CDR3 bases: TGTGCCAGCAGTTCAACAGGGGCAAGCGGGAGGGGTACCGGGGAGCTGTTTTTT. Translating gives CASSSTGASGRGTGELFF.

This clone came up a few times. The V gene is TRBV5-1, the J gene TRBJ1-2; possible D gene TRBD1, 5 bases. The V end was cut by 5 bases, the J end by 8 bases, with 19 bases between. Germline CDR1 reads SGHRS; CDR2 reads YFSETQ. The CDR3 is 14 residues long. CDR3 DNA sequence: TGCGCCAGCAGTCAAGGGGTTGACTTAAAAGGCTACACCTTC. Translating it yields CASSQGVDLKGYTF.

Here the CDR3 DNA reads TGTGCCAGCAGCTTTACTAGCGGGAGGGCTACCTCCTACGAGCAGTACTTC. It translates to CASSFTSGRATSYEQYF. The chain is built from TRBV7-8 and TRBJ2-7; 13 bases map to TRBD2. The V gene end was trimmed by 3 bases and the J gene end by 0 bases; junction bases not matched to a gene: 5. The length of the CDR3 is 17 residues. Germline lookup yields CDR1 SGHVS and CDR2 FQNEAQ.

The chain employs TRBV4-2 and TRBJ2-1; D is perhaps TRBD2 (6 bases). Trimming left V 1 base short and J 2 bases short, with 15 bases between. Germline loops: CDR1 LGHNA, CDR2 YNFKEQ. The CDR3 length is 17 residues. The CDR3 sequence: CASSQVGTSNTYNEQFF. In DNA form, the CDR3 reads TGTGCCAGCAGCCAAGTAGGGACTTCTAATACCTACAATGAGCAGTTCTTC.

This rearrangement joins TRBV6-6 to TRBJ2-2; 8 bases map to TRBD1. The J segment lost 6 bases and the V segment lost 6 bases, leaving 12 bases of the junction unmatched. CDR3 length: 16 residues. In germline, CDR1 is MNHNY, CDR2 SVGAGI (reference sequence). CDR3 protein: CASRPTGQGQAGELFF. DNA of the CDR3: TGTGCCAGCAGGCCTACCGGACAGGGTCAAGCCGGGGAGCTGTTTTTT.

The table lists this clone with a few counts. The V gene is TRBV28, the J gene TRBJ2-3; 14 bases line up with TRBD2. The trim removed 2 bases at V and 0 bases at J, leaving 10 bases unmatched. This CDR3 has 20 residues. Germline V gene lookup returns CDR1 MDHEN and CDR2 SYDVKM. CDR3 region: CASSLGGTSGRGGSTDTQYF. The CDR3 nucleotides are TGTGCCAGCAGTTTAGGAGGGACTAGCGGGAGAGGAGGGAGCACAGATACGCAGTATTTT.

CDR3 region: CASSERASGNGEQFF. The DNA of the CDR3 is TGTGCCAGCAGTGAACGGGCTAGCGGGAATGGGGAGCAGTTCTTC. This rearrangement joins TRBV6-1 to TRBJ2-1; 9 bases align to TRBD2. Germline V gene sequence: CDR1 MNHNS, CDR2 SASEGT. The length of the CDR3 is 15 residues. After removal of 2 bases from V and 10 bases from J, the junction contained 9 bases not matched to a gene.

This clone was found once. This chain links TRBV9 with TRBJ2-1; D is perhaps TRBD1 (6 bases). V dropped 2 bases and J dropped 8 bases, with 11 bases sitting between them. Germline lookup yields CDR1 SGDLS and CDR2 YYNGEE. This CDR3 comprises 13 residues. The CDR3 reads CASSVIQGDEQFF. CDR3 nucleotide sequence: TGTGCCAGCAGCGTTATACAGGGTGATGAGCAGTTCTTC.

The chain joins TRBV11-2 to TRBJ1-4; no clear D gene. Germline CDR1 reads SGHAT; CDR2 reads FQNNGV. Between the trimmed V and J ends, which lost 4 bases and 3 bases, there was a span of 9 bases. The CDR3 is 14 amino acids. CDR3: CASSSTYSNEKLFF. The CDR3 nucleotides read TGTGCCAGCAGCTCCACGTACTCTAATGAAAAACTGTTTTTT.

A single count supports this clone. The rearrangement uses TRBV19 and TRBJ1-1; tentative D call: TRBD1 (6 bases). V was shortened by 8 bases and J by 1 base, with 11 bases between the two germline ends. Germline V CDR1 and CDR2: LNHDA, SQIVND (reference sequence). CDR3 size: 13 residues. CDR3: CASATGRNTEAFF. CDR3 DNA: TGTGCCAGTGCAACAGGGAGGAACACTGAAGCTTTCTTT. The entire variable domain, with the rest obtained from reference TRBV19 and TRBJ1-1, is as follows: DGGITQSPKYLFRKEGQNVTLSCEQNLNHDAMYWYRQDPGQGLRLIYYSQIVNDFQKGDIAEGYSVSREKKESFPLTVTSAQKNPTAFYLCASATGRNTEAFFGQGTRLTVV.